Listed below are T cell receptor beta chains from one sample, sequenced in a study of spatial heterogeneity in lung cancer. TCRdb fed the 5' RACE reads into MiXCR, producing one record per CDR3 protein. This sample carries 15,000 to 20,000 distinct CDR3 sequences, around 8% of them seen once, and the ten largest clones take 20% to 25%. Sequenced material: lung tumor tissue, taken at surgery. The receptors originated from a male donor with early-stage non-small cell lung cancer. CDR3s include the opening cysteine and the closing phenylalanine or tryptophan.

len	v_gene	j_gene	CDR3aa
15	TRBV27	TRBJ1-5	CASSLWAGGNQPQHF
13	TRBV2	TRBJ1-6	CASSGGFNSPLHF
14	TRBV5-5	TRBJ1-5	CASSLDREDQPQHF
14	TRBV5-1	TRBJ2-1	CASSLVTGRNEQFF
14	TRBV12-3/TRBV12-4	TRBJ2-5	CASTPRVGMETQYF
20	TRBV28	TRBJ1-6	CASSPLWRTGGQYRYSPLHF
15	TRBV27	TRBJ1-5	CASSLSTGPNQPQHF
15	TRBV20-1	TRBJ2-7	CSARPDRASVYEQYF
15	TRBV20-1	TRBJ2-7	CSARPTSGGTYEQYF
17	TRBV4-1	TRBJ1-3	CASSQVSGTVSGNTIYF
14	TRBV6-5	TRBJ2-2	CASTGTENTGELFF
16	TRBV7-9	TRBJ2-2	CASSSPSGGNTGELFF
12	TRBV11-2	TRBJ1-2	CASSPSAYGYTF
13	TRBV20-1	TRBJ1-6	CSTGQSNNSPLHF
15	TRBV30	TRBJ1-5	CAWKTGTGNNQPQHF
16	TRBV5-5	TRBJ1-4	CASSSGQGAEGEKLFF
18	TRBV7-6	TRBJ2-3	CASSLNTGLAGFTDTQYF
16	TRBV24-1	TRBJ2-1	CATSDLRDGVSNEQFF
18	TRBV6-6	TRBJ2-6	CASTRTSGDRSGANVLTF
13	TRBV6-2/TRBV6-3	TRBJ2-3	CASQVVSTDTQYF
15	TRBV12-3/TRBV12-4	TRBJ1-1	CASSRMDGKGTEAFF
15	TRBV12-3/TRBV12-4	TRBJ1-3	CASSPREPSGNTIYF
15	TRBV30	TRBJ2-1	CAWSRWGGTLNEQFF
17	TRBV14	TRBJ2-5	CASSQEGPRGNQETQYF
12	TRBV6-5	TRBJ1-6	CASRQSSSPLHF
13	TRBV20-1	TRBJ2-7	CSARLGTRYEQYF
14	TRBV2	TRBJ1-6	CATSGGAKNSPLHF
14	TRBV29-1	TRBJ2-4	CSVVGNLAKNIQYF
15	TRBV2	TRBJ1-5	CASSAEVSGNQPQHF
16	TRBV20-1	TRBJ1-5	CSASRDRRSGSQPQHF
15	TRBV10-2	TRBJ1-4	CASSEQGSTNEKLFF
15	TRBV9	TRBJ2-3	CASSVEAGPTDTQYF
14	TRBV29-1	TRBJ1-4	CSGTGGATNEKLFF
11	TRBV3-1	TRBJ1-2	CASSQWHGYTF
14	TRBV7-8	TRBJ2-2	CASSVNRGRGELFF
16	TRBV25-1	TRBJ2-1	CASSDWSSGTYNEQFF
14	TRBV9	TRBJ1-3	CASGEQAAGNTIYF
14	TRBV6-2/TRBV6-3	TRBJ2-7	CASSPQGGVYEQYF
14	TRBV5-8	TRBJ1-2	CASSLEAGLHGYTF
17	TRBV4-3	TRBJ2-3	CASSQDSGRGKADTQYF
17	TRBV11-3	TRBJ2-1	CASSSTYSGTSGGKQFF